Following are 30 T cell receptor beta chains from one sample sequenced in a study of blood T cell repertoires in COVID-19. Sequencing used immunoSEQ multiplex PCR; TCRdb keeps in-frame clones, though not all of them. The sample comprises 140,000 to 150,000 clones, 84% of which are singletons, and about two fifths rests with the top ten. What was sequenced was peripheral blood. These receptors originate from a human donor in a cohort sampled during active COVID-19.

The rearrangement uses TRBV2 and TRBJ1-2; D call uncertain. V was pared by 6 bases and J by 2 bases, with 7 bases between. CDR3 size: 12 residues. CDR1 SNHLY and CDR2 FYNNEI come from the germline V gene. The CDR3 sequence is CASREANYGYTF. In nucleotides, the CDR3 is TGTGCCAGCAGGGAGGCGAACTATGGCTACACCTTC. Full variable domain (remainder filled in from reference TRBV2 and TRBJ1-2): EPEVTQTPSHQVTQMGQEVILRCVPISNHLYFYWYRQILGQKVEFLVSFYNNEISEKSEIFDDQFSVERPDGSNFTLKIRSTKLEDSAMYFCASREANYGYTFGSGTRLTVV.

The chain joins TRBV9 to TRBJ2-3, with D tentatively TRBD2 (6 bases). The V gene's germline CDR1 is SGDLS and CDR2 YYNGEE. V dropped 0 bases and J dropped 4 bases, with 18 bases sitting between them. The CDR3 is 17 amino acids. CDR3 nucleotides: TGTGCCAGCAGCGTAGCGGTCGGGGGTTCATCCGCAGATACGCAGTATTTT. Its translation is CASSVAVGGSSADTQYF.

The CDR3 region is CASSYTSGEDTEAFF. The CDR3 region has the DNA TGTGCCAGCAGCTATACATCAGGGGAAGACACTGAAGCTTTCTTT. The J gene is TRBJ1-1, the V gene TRBV7-6; D might be TRBD1 (6 bases). Between the trimmed V and J ends, which lost 4 bases and 3 bases, there was a span of 15 bases. The CDR3 totals 15 residues. In germline, CDR1 is SGHVS, CDR2 FNYEAQ. Supplemented by reference TRBV7-6 and TRBJ1-1, the full variable domain reads GAGVSQSPRYKVTKRGQDVALRCDPISGHVSLYWYRQALGQGPEFLTYFNYEAQQDKSGLPNDRFSAERPEGSISTLTIQRTEQRDSAMYRCASSYTSGEDTEAFFGQGTRLTVV.

This clone has more than one count but fewer than ten. V and J are TRBV12-5 and TRBJ1-5, with D unresolved. CDR3 length: 21 residues. Trimming took off 0 bases at V and 0 bases at J, with 24 bases between the two ends. The germline CDR1 and CDR2 sequences are LGHNT and FRNRAP. This CDR3 reads CASGLVVPPRIEDYSNQPQHF. CDR3 nucleotides: TGTGCTAGTGGTTTGGTTGTACCCCCCCGCATCGAGGATTATAGCAATCAGCCCCAGCATTTT.

The rearrangement uses TRBV21-1 and TRBJ2-1; the table's D call, TRBD2, has no DNA check behind it. TRBV21-1 is designated a pseudogene. The CDR3 spans 17 residues. CDR3 residues: CASSKTISGSSYNEQFF. In nucleotides, the CDR3 is TGTGCCAGCAGCAAAACGATTAGCGGGAGCTCCTACAATGAGCAGTTCTTC.

The chain employs TRBV29-1 and TRBJ1-1; 9 bases map to TRBD1. The CDR3 has 12 residues. Trimming at V came to 5 bases and at J to 11 bases, leaving 9 bases not matched to a gene. CDR1 and CDR2 from the germline V gene are SQVTM and ANQGSEA. Written as DNA, the CDR3 is TGCAGCGTTCGGGGGACAGGGTATAATGCTTTCTTT. It is translated as CSVRGTGYNAFF.

The sample holds one count of this clone. This sample also contains other DNA sequences that code for the same CDR3. The chain is built from TRBV7-9 and TRBJ1-1; TRBD1 matches 9 bases. CDR1 and CDR2 (germline): SEHNR, FQNEAQ (reference sequence). The J segment lost 2 bases and the V segment lost 6 bases, leaving 7 bases of the junction unmatched. CDR3 size: 15 residues. This CDR3 reads CASSSRQGVNTEAFF. Written as DNA, the CDR3 is TGTGCCAGCAGTTCCCGACAGGGGGTTAACACTGAAGCTTTCTTT. Filled out from reference TRBV7-9 and TRBJ1-1, the complete variable domain reads DTGVSQNPRHKITKRGQNVTFRCDPISEHNRLYWYRQTLGQGPEFLTYFQNEAQLEKSRLLSDRFSAERPKGSFSTLEIQRTEQGDSAMYLCASSSRQGVNTEAFFGQGTRLTVV.

In this sample, this clone is medium-sized (0.01 to 0.1%). The V gene is TRBV7-9, the J gene TRBJ1-2, with TRBD1 matching 8 bases. CDR3 length equals 14 residues. Per germline, CDR1 SEHNR and CDR2 FQNEAQ (reference sequence). J gave up 8 bases and V 5 bases, and 10 bases lay outside the gene matches. The CDR3 DNA reads TGTGCCAGCAGCGCCCTCACAGGGGGGTTGGGCTACACCTTC. Translated, it gives CASSALTGGLGYTF.

This chain connects TRBV19 to TRBJ2-5; 8 bases match TRBD2. The germline CDR1 and CDR2 sequences are LNHDA and SQIVND (reference sequence). V shed 3 bases, J shed 7 bases, and the junction held 7 bases outside the gene matches. The CDR3 is 14 amino acids. The CDR3 DNA is TGTGCCAGTAGTATCGGGGGGGAGGGGGGGACCCAGTACTTC. Protein product: CASSIGGEGGTQYF.

The chain is built from TRBV9 and TRBJ1-2; D is perhaps TRBD1 (6 bases). V was clipped by 4 bases and J by 4 bases, with 17 bases between them. CDR1 SGDLS and CDR2 YYNGEE come from the germline V gene. The CDR3 covers 15 residues. The CDR3 DNA reads as TGTGCCAGCAGCAAAGAAGGGGGATTGGGCTATGGCTACACCTTC. It is translated as CASSKEGGLGYGYTF.

The chain employs TRBV7-3 and TRBJ2-1; 8 nucleotides align to TRBD2. Trimming removed 4 bases from V and 9 bases from J; junction bases left unmatched: 8. CDR1 and CDR2 from the germline V gene are SGHTA and FQGTGA. This CDR3 is 14 amino acids long. The CDR3 DNA is TGTGCCAGCAGCTCACAGGGAAGCGGGGGTGAGCAGTTCTTC. Translating it yields CASSSQGSGGEQFF.

The chain carries TRBV27 and TRBJ1-5; no reliable D call. Per germline, CDR1 MNHEY and CDR2 SMNVEV (reference sequence). This CDR3 region has 12 residues. V dropped 4 bases and J dropped 3 bases, with 4 bases sitting between them. The CDR3 DNA sequence: TGTGCCAGCAGTTCCCTCAATCAGCCCCAGCATTTT. Translating gives CASSSLNQPQHF.

This chain connects TRBV18 to TRBJ2-2, with 8 nucleotides matching TRBD2. V shed 3 bases and J 4 bases; nucleotides not matched to a gene: 7. CDR3 size: 16 residues. Germline V gives CDR1 KGHSH, CDR2 LQKENI. The CDR3 reads CASSPRSGGSTGELFF. In DNA, the CDR3 is TGTGCCAGCTCACCCCGGTCGGGAGGGAGCACCGGGGAGCTGTTTTTT.

V is TRBV5-8 and J is TRBJ1-1; weak D call: TRBD1 (6 bases). V lost 1 base and J 1 base, leaving 8 bases between the germline ends. The CDR3 spans 14 residues. CDR1 and CDR2 from the germline V gene are SGHTS and YDEGEE. The CDR3 here is CASSLWDTNTEAFF. The CDR3 DNA follows: TGTGCCAGCAGCTTGTGGGACACGAACACTGAAGCTTTCTTT.

The chain employs TRBV7-2 and TRBJ1-1; D is perhaps TRBD1 (6 bases). The CDR3 loop spans 14 amino acids. CDR1 is SGHTA, CDR2 FQGNSA, per germline. V lost 5 bases and J lost 2, with 12 bases in between. CDR3 sequence (DNA): TGTGCCAGCAGCCCGCGACAGGCTAACACTGAAGCTTTCTTT. Amino acid sequence: CASSPRQANTEAFF. Supplemented by reference TRBV7-2 and TRBJ1-1, the full variable domain reads GAGVSQSPSNKVTEKGKDVELRCDPISGHTALYWYRQSLGQGLEFLIYFQGNSAPDKSGLPSDRFSAERTGGSVSTLTIQRTQQEDSAVYLCASSPRQANTEAFFGQGTRLTVV.

The chain carries TRBV5-1 and TRBJ2-1, with 7 bases lining up with TRBD2. The ends lost 4 bases at V and 9 bases at J; junction bases unmatched: 4. The germline gives CDR1 SGHRS, CDR2 YFSETQ. CDR3 length: 12 residues. The CDR3 loop reads CASSATSTEQFF. The CDR3 DNA is TGCGCCAGCAGCGCGACTAGCACTGAGCAGTTCTTC.

The chain joins TRBV24-1 to TRBJ2-3, with D possibly TRBD1 on 5 matching bases. This CDR3 is built from 14 residues. Trimming removed 2 bases at V and 5 bases at J, with 10 bases between. Germline CDR1 is KGHDR and CDR2 is SFDVKD. The CDR3 reads CATSDSGLKDTQYF. In DNA, the CDR3 is TGTGCCACCAGTGATTCAGGGCTGAAAGATACGCAGTATTTT.

CDR3 nucleotides: TGCGCCAGCAGCTTAAACTCACTCGACAGGGGTAGCAATCAGCCCCAGCATTTT. Protein sequence: CASSLNSLDRGSNQPQHF. The gene calls are TRBV5-1 and TRBJ1-5; 8 nucleotides agree with TRBD1. Trimming cost V 2 bases and J 0 bases; bases outside gene matches: 10. The CDR3 is made up of 18 amino acids. CDR1 and CDR2 (germline): SGHRS, YFSETQ.

This chain joins TRBV5-1 and TRBJ2-7, with D perhaps TRBD2 (5 bases). V was trimmed by 7 bases and J by 5 bases, leaving 19 bases between them. Germline values: CDR1 SGHRS, CDR2 YFSETQ. The CDR3 covers 14 residues. CDR3 sequence (DNA): TGCGCCAGCTCCGATCTGCAGCGGTTGCACGAGCAGTACTTC. This gives the protein CASSDLQRLHEQYF. The variable domain in full, with the rest retrieved from reference TRBV5-1 and TRBJ2-7, is KAGVTQTPRYLIKTRGQQVTLSCSPISGHRSVSWYQQTPGQGLQFLFEYFSETQRNKGNFPGRFSGRQFSNSRSEMNVSTLELGDSALYLCASSDLQRLHEQYFGPGTRLTVT.

This rearrangement joins TRBV5-5 to TRBJ2-7; 7 bases agree with TRBD1. V lost 2 bases, J lost 2 bases, and 4 bases stayed unmatched. There are 14 residues in the CDR3. Germline V CDR1 and CDR2: SGHKS, YYEKEE (reference sequence). CDR3 sequence (DNA): TGTGCCAGCAGCTTAGGCCAGGGGGCCTACGAGCAGTACTTC. The encoded protein is CASSLGQGAYEQYF.

The rearrangement uses TRBV6-2 or TRBV6-3 and TRBJ1-2; no reliable D call. Trimming took 0 bases from V and 8 from J, leaving 10 bases between them. In germline, CDR1 is MNHEY, CDR2 SVGEGT. This CDR3 has 13 residues. CDR3 loop: CASSYSPATGYTF. The CDR3 nucleotides are TGTGCCAGCAGTTACTCCCCAGCGACGGGCTACACCTTC.

V and J are TRBV5-1 and TRBJ1-2; D perhaps matches TRBD1 (6 bases). The V end was cut by 4 bases, the J end by 0 bases, with 13 bases between. The CDR3 covers 15 residues. CDR1 and CDR2 from the germline V gene are SGHRS and YFSETQ. CDR3 in amino acids: CASSPGTKANYGYTF. CDR3 sequence (DNA): TGCGCCAGCAGCCCTGGGACAAAAGCTAACTATGGCTACACCTTC.

This chain joins TRBV5-1 and TRBJ1-2; TRBD1 might be the D (5 bases). This CDR3 contains 14 residues. CDR1 is SGHRS, CDR2 YFSETQ, per germline. The V gene lost 4 bases and the J gene lost 4 bases, with 14 bases spanning the gap. CDR3 DNA sequence: TGCGCCAGCAGCCAATTGACAGACTCCTATGGCTACACCTTC. Encoded protein: CASSQLTDSYGYTF.

In its sample, this clone was seen a few times. The chain combines TRBV9 with TRBJ1-4; tentatively, D is TRBD1 (5 bases). Germline CDR1 and CDR2: SGDLS and YYNGEE. The CDR3 consists of 13 residues. Trimming shortened V by 4 bases and J by 5 bases, and 9 bases separated the two germline ends. The CDR3 loop reads CASSPGGNEKLFF. DNA of the CDR3: TGTGCCAGCAGCCCGGGGGGGAATGAAAAACTGTTTTTT.

The chain joins TRBV5-6 to TRBJ2-1; D uncertain. This CDR3 region has 14 residues. V was pared by 0 bases and J by 5 bases, with 9 bases between. From germline, CDR1 is SGHDT and CDR2 YYEEEE. The CDR3 loop reads CASSLDYFDNEQFF. CDR3 bases: TGTGCCAGCAGCTTGGACTACTTCGACAATGAGCAGTTCTTC.

The chain couples TRBV2 to TRBJ1-5; D ambiguous. The CDR3 contains 12 residues. V gave up 4 bases and J gave up 6 bases, with 7 bases separating them. Germline V gene lookup returns CDR1 SNHLY and CDR2 FYNNEI. The CDR3 protein is CASSGRVQPQHF. The CDR3 DNA sequence: TGTGCCAGCAGTGGAAGAGTTCAGCCCCAGCATTTT. Combining the CDR3 with reference TRBV2 and TRBJ1-5 gives the whole variable domain EPEVTQTPSHQVTQMGQEVILRCVPISNHLYFYWYRQILGQKVEFLVSFYNNEISEKSEIFDDQFSVERPDGSNFTLKIRSTKLEDSAMYFCASSGRVQPQHFGDGTRLSIL.

The V call is TRBV30, the J call TRBJ1-2; tentative D call: TRBD1 (6 bases). Germline V gives CDR1 GTSNPN, CDR2 SVGIG (reference sequence). The CDR3 totals 13 residues. The ends were cut back, 2 bases at V and 8 bases at J, with 15 bases in the middle. The DNA of the CDR3 is TGTGCCTGGAGTTGGTGGGGGGGCGACGGCTACACCTTC. It encodes CAWSWWGGDGYTF.

V usage is TRBV5-1 and J usage is TRBJ2-3, with 10 bases fitting TRBD2. The germline gives CDR1 SGHRS, CDR2 YFSETQ. V trimming: 2 bases; J trimming: 4 bases; junction bases outside the gene matches: 1. The CDR3 runs 14 residues. The DNA of the CDR3 is TGCGCCAGCAGCTTTAGCGGGGGGTCAGATACGCAGTATTTT. Protein sequence: CASSFSGGSDTQYF.

CDR3 nucleotide sequence: TGTGCCAGCAGCTTACTGGGGGGGCGAGGCACAGATACGCAGTATTTT. It is translated as CASSLLGGRGTDTQYF. J is TRBJ2-3 and V is TRBV7-2; possibly TRBD2 for D (7 bases). The CDR3 is 16 residues long. Germline CDR1 reads SGHTA; CDR2 reads FQGNSA. Trimming cost V 2 bases and J 1 base, with 13 bases left between them.

The chain uses TRBV4-3 and TRBJ1-4; D gene uncertain. This CDR3 contains 17 residues. The germline gives CDR1 LGHNA, CDR2 YSLEER. Trimming removed 1 base at V and 8 bases at J, with 20 bases between. CDR3 nucleotide sequence: TGCGCCAGCAGCCAAGCCCCAAAGGAGGGTATTAAGGAAAAACTGTTTTTT. Its translation is CASSQAPKEGIKEKLFF.